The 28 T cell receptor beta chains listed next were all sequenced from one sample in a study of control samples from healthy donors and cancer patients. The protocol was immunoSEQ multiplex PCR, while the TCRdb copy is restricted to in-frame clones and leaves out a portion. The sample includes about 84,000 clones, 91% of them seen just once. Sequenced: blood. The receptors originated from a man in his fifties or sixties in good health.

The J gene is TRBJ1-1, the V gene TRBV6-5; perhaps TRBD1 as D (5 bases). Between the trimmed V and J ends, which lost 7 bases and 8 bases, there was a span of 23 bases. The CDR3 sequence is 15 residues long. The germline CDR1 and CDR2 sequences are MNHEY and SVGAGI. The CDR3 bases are TGTGCCAGCAACAAAGCCGGGACTCTGATTCCAGAAGCTTTCTTT. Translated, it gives CASNKAGTLIPEAFF.

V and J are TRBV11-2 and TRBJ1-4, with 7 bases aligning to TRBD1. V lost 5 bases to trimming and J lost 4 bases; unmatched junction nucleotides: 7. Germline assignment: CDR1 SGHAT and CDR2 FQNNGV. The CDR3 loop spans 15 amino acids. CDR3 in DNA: TGTGCCAGCAGCGCCACAGGGGACGGTAATGAAAAACTGTTTTTT. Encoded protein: CASSATGDGNEKLFF. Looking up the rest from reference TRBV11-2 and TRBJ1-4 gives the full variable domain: EAGVAQSPRYKIIEKRQSVAFWCNPISGHATLYWYQQILGQGPKLLIQFQNNGVVDDSQLPKDRFSAERLKGVDSTLKIQPAKLEDSAVYLCASSATGDGNEKLFFGSGTQLSVL.

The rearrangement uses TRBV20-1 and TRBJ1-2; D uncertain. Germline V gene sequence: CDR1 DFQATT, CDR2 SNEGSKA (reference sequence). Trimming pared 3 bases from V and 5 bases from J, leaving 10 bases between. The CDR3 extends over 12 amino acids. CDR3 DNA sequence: TGCAGTGCTAGTTCTAGACTTTATGGCTACACCTTC. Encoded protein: CSASSRLYGYTF.

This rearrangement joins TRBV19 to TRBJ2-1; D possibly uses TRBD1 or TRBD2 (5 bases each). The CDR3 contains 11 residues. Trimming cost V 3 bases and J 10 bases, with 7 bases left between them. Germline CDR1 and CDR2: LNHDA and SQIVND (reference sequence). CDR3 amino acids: CASSIREEQFF. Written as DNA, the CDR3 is TGTGCCAGTAGTATCAGGGAGGAGCAGTTCTTC.

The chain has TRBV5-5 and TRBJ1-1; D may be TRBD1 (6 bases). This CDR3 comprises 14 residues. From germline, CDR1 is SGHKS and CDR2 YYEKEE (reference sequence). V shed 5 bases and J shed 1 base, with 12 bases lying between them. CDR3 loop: CASRGAISNTEAFF. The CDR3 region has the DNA TGTGCCAGCAGGGGGGCAATTTCGAACACTGAAGCTTTCTTT.

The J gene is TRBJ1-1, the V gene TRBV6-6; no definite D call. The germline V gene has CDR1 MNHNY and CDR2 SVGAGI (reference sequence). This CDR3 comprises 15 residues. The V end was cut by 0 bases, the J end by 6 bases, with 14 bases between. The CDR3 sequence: CASSYSGYGPAEAFF. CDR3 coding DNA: TGTGCCAGCAGTTACTCGGGATACGGGCCCGCTGAAGCTTTCTTT.

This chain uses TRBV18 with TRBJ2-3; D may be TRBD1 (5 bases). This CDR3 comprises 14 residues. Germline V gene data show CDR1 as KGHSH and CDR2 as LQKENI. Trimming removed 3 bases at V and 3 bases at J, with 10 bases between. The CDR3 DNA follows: TGTGCCAGCTCACCCCAGGGTGGGACAGATACGCAGTATTTT. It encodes CASSPQGGTDTQYF.

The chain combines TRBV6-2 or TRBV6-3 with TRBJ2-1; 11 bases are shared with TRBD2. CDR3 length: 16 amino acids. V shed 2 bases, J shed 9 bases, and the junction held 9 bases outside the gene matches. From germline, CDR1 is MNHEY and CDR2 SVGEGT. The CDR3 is CASSYSGLAGGGEQFF. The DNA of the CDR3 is TGTGCCAGCAGTTACAGCGGCCTAGCGGGGGGCGGTGAGCAGTTCTTC.

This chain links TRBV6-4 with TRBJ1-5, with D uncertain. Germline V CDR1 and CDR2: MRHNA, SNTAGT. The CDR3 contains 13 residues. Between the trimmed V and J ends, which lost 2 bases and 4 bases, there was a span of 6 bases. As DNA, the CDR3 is TGTGCCAGCAGTGACGGGAGGAATCAGCCCCAGCATTTT. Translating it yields CASSDGRNQPQHF.

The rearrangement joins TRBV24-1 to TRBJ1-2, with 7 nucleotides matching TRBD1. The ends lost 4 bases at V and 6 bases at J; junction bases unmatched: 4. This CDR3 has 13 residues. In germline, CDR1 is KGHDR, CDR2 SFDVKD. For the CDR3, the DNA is TGTGCCACCAGTGAAAGACAGGGTAATGGCTACACCTTC. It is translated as CATSERQGNGYTF.

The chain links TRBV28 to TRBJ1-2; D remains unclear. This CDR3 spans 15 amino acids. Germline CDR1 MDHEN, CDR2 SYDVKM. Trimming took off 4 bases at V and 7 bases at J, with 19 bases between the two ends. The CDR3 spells CASSSPGLGLGGYTF. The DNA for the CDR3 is TGTGCCAGCAGTTCTCCGGGCTTAGGCCTGGGTGGCTACACCTTC.

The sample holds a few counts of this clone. CDR3 DNA sequence: TGTGCCAGCAGTTTGTACGAGGGGGCTCAGCCCCAGCATTTT. Translated: CASSLYEGAQPQHF. The gene calls are TRBV6-5 and TRBJ1-5, with 7 bases matching TRBD1. The CDR3 is made up of 14 amino acids. J gave up 6 bases and V 4 bases, and 6 bases lay outside the gene matches. Germline loops: CDR1 MNHEY, CDR2 SVGAGI.

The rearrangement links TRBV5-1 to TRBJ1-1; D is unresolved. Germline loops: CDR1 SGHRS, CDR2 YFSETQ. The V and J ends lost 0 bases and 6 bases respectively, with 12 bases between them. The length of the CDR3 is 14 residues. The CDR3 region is CASSLEAGLAEAFF. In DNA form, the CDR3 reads TGCGCCAGCAGCTTGGAGGCAGGACTGGCTGAAGCTTTCTTT. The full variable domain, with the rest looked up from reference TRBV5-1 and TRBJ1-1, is KAGVTQTPRYLIKTRGQQVTLSCSPISGHRSVSWYQQTPGQGLQFLFEYFSETQRNKGNFPGRFSGRQFSNSRSEMNVSTLELGDSALYLCASSLEAGLAEAFFGQGTRLTVV.

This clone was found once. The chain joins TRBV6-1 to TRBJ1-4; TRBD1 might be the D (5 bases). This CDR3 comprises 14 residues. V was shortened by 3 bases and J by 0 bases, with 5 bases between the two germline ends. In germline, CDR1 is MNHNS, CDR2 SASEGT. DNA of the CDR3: TGTGCCAGCAGTGAGGGGGCAACTAATGAAAAACTGTTTTTT. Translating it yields CASSEGATNEKLFF.

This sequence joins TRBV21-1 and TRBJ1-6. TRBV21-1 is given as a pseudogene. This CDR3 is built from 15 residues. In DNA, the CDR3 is TGTGCCAGCAGCAAATGGGGTCCGGGGCTTTCACCCCTCCACTTT. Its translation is CASSKWGPGLSPLHF.

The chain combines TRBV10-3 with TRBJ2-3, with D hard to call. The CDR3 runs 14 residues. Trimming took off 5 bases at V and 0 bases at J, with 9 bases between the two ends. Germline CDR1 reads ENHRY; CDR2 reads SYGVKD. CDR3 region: CAISSLSSTDTQYF. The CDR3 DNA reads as TGTGCCATCAGTTCATTATCTAGCACAGATACGCAGTATTTT.

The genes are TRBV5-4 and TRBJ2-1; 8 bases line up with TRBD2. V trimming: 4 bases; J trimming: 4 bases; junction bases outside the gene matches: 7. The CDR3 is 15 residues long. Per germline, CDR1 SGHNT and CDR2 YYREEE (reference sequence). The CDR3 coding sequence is TGTGCCAGCAGCCTTAGCGGGGCAGGATACAATGAGCAGTTCTTC. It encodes CASSLSGAGYNEQFF. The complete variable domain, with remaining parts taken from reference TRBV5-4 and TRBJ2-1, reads ETGVTQSPTHLIKTRGQQVTLRCSSQSGHNTVSWYQQALGQGPQFIFQYYREEENGRGNFPPRFSGLQFPNYSSELNVNALELDDSALYLCASSLSGAGYNEQFFGPGTRLTVL.

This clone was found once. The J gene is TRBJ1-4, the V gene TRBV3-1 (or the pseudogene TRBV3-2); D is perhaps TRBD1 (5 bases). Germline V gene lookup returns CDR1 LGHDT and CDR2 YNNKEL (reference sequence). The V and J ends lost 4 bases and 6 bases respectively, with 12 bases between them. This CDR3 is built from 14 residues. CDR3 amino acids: CASSRAGGDEKLFF. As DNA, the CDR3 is TGTGCCAGCAGCCGGGCGGGGGGGGATGAAAAACTGTTTTTT.

CDR3 protein: CASSLMAVNGYTF. The CDR3 nucleotides read TGTGCCAGCAGTTTAATGGCAGTTAATGGCTACACCTTC. V is TRBV12-3 or TRBV12-4 and J is TRBJ1-2; no clear D gene. This CDR3 spans 13 amino acids. V was pared by 2 bases and J by 6 bases, with 10 bases between.

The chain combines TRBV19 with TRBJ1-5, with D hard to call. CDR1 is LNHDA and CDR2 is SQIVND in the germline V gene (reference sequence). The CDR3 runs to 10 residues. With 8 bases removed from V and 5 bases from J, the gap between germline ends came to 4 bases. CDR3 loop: CASCDQPQHF. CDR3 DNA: TGTGCCAGTTGCGATCAGCCCCAGCATTTT.

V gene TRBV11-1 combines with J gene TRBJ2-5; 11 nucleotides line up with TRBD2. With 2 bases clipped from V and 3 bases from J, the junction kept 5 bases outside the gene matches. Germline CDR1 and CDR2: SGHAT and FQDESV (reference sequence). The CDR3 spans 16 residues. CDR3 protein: CASSLQGLAAEETQYF. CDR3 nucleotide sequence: TGTGCCAGCAGCTTACAGGGACTAGCGGCTGAAGAGACCCAGTACTTC. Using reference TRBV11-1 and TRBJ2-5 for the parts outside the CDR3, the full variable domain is EAEVAQSPRYKITEKSQAVAFWCDPISGHATLYWYRQILGQGPELLVQFQDESVVDDSQLPKDRFSAERLKGVDSTLKIQPAELGDSAMYLCASSLQGLAAEETQYFGPGTRLLVL.

In DNA, the CDR3 is TGTGCCAGCAGTGAAGCTAAGATGTATGGCTACACCTTC. Amino acid sequence: CASSEAKMYGYTF. This chain joins TRBV6-1 and TRBJ1-2; the D is unclear. The CDR3 loop spans 13 amino acids. Trimming pared 0 bases from V and 5 bases from J, leaving 7 bases between. Germline CDR1 reads MNHNS; CDR2 reads SASEGT.

DNA for the CDR3: TGTGCCTGGACCGAACAGGGGGGACAGCCCCAGCATTTT. Residues: CAWTEQGGQPQHF. The genes are TRBV30 and TRBJ1-5; TRBD1 matches at 8 bases. Per germline, CDR1 GTSNPN and CDR2 SVGIG (reference sequence). This CDR3 is built from 13 residues. Unmatched junction bases numbered 6, after V lost 4 bases and J lost 7 bases.

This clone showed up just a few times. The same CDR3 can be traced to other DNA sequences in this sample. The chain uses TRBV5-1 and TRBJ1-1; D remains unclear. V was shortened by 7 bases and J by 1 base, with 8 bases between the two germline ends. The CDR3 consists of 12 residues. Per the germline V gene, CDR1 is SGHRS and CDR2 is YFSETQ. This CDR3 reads CASGRENTEAFF. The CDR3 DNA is TGCGCCAGCGGGAGGGAGAACACTGAAGCTTTCTTT.

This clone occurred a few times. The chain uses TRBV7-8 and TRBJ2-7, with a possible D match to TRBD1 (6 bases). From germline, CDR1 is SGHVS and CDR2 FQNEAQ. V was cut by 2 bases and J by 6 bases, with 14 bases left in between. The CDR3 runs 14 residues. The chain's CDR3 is CASSLTGKEREQYF. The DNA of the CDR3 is TGTGCCAGCAGCTTAACAGGGAAGGAACGCGAGCAGTACTTC.

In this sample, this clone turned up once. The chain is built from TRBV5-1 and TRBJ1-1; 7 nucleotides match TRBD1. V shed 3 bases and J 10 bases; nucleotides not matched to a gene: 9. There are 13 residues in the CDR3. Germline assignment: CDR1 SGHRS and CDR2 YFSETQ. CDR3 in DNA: TGCGCCAGCAGCTCCGGGACAGCGGACCTAGCTTTCTTT. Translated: CASSSGTADLAFF.

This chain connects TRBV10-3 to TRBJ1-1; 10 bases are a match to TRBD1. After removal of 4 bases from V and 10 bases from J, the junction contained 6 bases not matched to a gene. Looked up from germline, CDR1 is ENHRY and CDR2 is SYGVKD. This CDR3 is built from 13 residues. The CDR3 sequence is CAISGGQGELAFF. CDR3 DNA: TGTGCCATCAGTGGCGGACAGGGGGAATTAGCTTTCTTT.

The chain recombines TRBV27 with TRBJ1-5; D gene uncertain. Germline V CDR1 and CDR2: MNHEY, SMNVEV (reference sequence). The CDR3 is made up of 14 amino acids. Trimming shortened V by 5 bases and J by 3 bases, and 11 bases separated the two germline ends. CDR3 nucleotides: TGTGCCAGCAGTCCGAGGACGCTCAATCAGCCCCAGCATTTT. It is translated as CASSPRTLNQPQHF.